This paragraph reports one T cell receptor beta chain. This sample stems from a study of neoadjuvant anti-PD-1 for oral cavity cancer. Study-wide context: Patients mostly received three to four biweekly nivolumab doses at 3 mg/kg before surgery. Non-progressing patients received a fourth nivolumab dose near day 43, then surgery on days 50-56.

Trimming pared 1 base from V and 3 bases from J, leaving 9 bases between. Germline CDR1 SGHVS, CDR2 FNYEAQ. There are 14 residues in the CDR3. Time point reported: after neoadjuvant nivolumab, at surgical resection. Analysis of PBMCs was direct, with no culture step. Repertoires were generated with immunoSEQ multiplex PCR, while TCRdb's copy carries only in-frame clones and drops some. Of roughly 14,000 clones detected, 60% to 85% appear once; the ten largest clones hold 3%. The chain has TRBV7-6 and TRBJ2-5; D might be TRBD2 (6 bases). The sequenced sample was PBMCs, obtained after nivolumab (anti-PD-1) treatment. This TCR was recovered from a person aged 40 to 85 with oral cavity squamous cell carcinoma. The CDR3 sequence is CASSLDRLEETQYF. CDR3 nucleotides: TGTGCCAGCAGCTTAGATCGACTAGAAGAGACCCAGTACTTC.